The T cell receptor (beta chain) described here comes from a study of regulatory T cells in long-lasting Graves disease. Points from the study as a whole: Study was limited to peripheral blood, excluding thyroid tissue. Less diverse TCR repertoires were seen in persistent Graves' patients than in newly diagnosed ones.

Germline V lookup: CDR1 LNHNV, CDR2 YYDKDF (reference sequence). Trimming took off 0 bases at V and 3 bases at J, with 6 bases between the two ends. The CDR3 covers 14 residues. This clonotype was detected many times. The antigen is unknown. Libraries of TCR beta came from iRepertoire HTBI primers plus Arm-PCR of CDR3 regions. TCRdb analysed the multiplex PCR reads with MiXCR anew, one entry per CDR3 protein. The data contain about 430,000 distinct CDR3 sequences, 21% of them singletons. As for time point: persistent/refractory GD, antithyroid drugs over 5 years with positive TRAb. Preparation of the TCR library used RNA extracted from PBMCs. American Thyroid Association guidelines served as the basis for diagnosing Graves' disease.

The specimen was peripheral blood mononuclear cells (PBMCs), collected when the disease was refractory, from a patient treated with antithyroid drugs. V usage is TRBV15 and J usage is TRBJ1-5; D is uncertain. The receptor's source is a female donor with Graves disease. The CDR3 sequence: CATSRDRNNQPQHF. Here the CDR3 DNA reads TGTGCCACCAGCAGAGATAGGAACAATCAGCCCCAGCATTTT.